Reported below is one T cell receptor (beta chain). Its antigen is currently unknown. CDR3 size: 15 residues. CDR1 SNHLY and CDR2 FYNNEI come from the germline V gene. Trimming cost V 9 bases and J 9 bases; bases outside gene matches: 13. RNA transcripts gave rise to amplified TCR beta CDR3 regions. Initially, a first-round RT-PCR of the TCR CDR3 employed the HTBI primer set. One entry per CDR3 protein results from TCRdb running MiXCR on the multiplex PCR reads. The profile shows roughly 600,000 distinct CDR3 sequences, more than 14% of them singletons. These data are taken from a study of T cells in Graves' hyperthyroidism and ophthalmopathy. Study context: Peripheral blood was secured at the point of initial diagnosis, before any treatment.

Points from the study as a whole: Ophthalmopathy onset followed model prediction by a median around 6.6 months.

The chain recombines TRBV2 with TRBJ1-6; 8 bases are shared with TRBD1. This clonotype originated in a woman aged 45-60 years with Graves' ophthalmopathy. Sequencing was done on a sample of blood. This CDR3 is CASDPGQGFFSPLHF. Written as DNA, the CDR3 is TGTGCCAGTGATCCCGGACAGGGTTTTTTTTCACCCCTCCACTTT.